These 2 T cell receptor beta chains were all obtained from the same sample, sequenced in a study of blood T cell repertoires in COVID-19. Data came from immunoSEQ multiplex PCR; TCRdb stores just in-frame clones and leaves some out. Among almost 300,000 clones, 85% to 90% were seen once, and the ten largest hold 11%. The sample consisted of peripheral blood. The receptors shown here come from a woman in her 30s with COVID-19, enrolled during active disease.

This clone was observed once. The CDR3 reads CASSPTANYGYTF. The CDR3 nucleotides read TGTGCCAGCTCACCGACAGCTAACTATGGCTACACCTTC. The chain couples TRBV18 to TRBJ1-2; a possible D gene is TRBD1 (5 bases). This CDR3 contains 13 residues. V shed 3 bases and J shed 0 bases, with 5 bases lying between them. The germline CDR1 and CDR2 sequences are KGHSH and LQKENI.

CDR3: CASSLRSTGPYEQYF. In nucleotides, the CDR3 is TGCGCCAGCAGCTTGAGGTCTACAGGGCCCTACGAGCAGTACTTC. This chain joins TRBV5-1 and TRBJ2-7; weak D call: TRBD1 (6 bases). The V end was cut by 1 base, the J end by 2 bases, with 13 bases between. CDR3 length: 15 residues. Germline V gene lookup returns CDR1 SGHRS and CDR2 YFSETQ.